These T cell receptor beta chains were read from a single sample in a study of cytomegalovirus exposure and HLA in healthy donors. Measured with immunoSEQ multiplex PCR; TCRdb has only the in-frame clones, and not every one. Of roughly 130,000 clones detected, more than 70% appear once; the ten largest clones hold around 0.92%. The sequencing sample was made of PBMCs. Receptors originate from a human donor in good health. CDR3s include the opening cysteine and the closing phenylalanine or tryptophan. Each record gives: clone size, D gene, V gene, J gene, CDR3 DNA, CDR3 protein. D genes are given only for firm matches. Expanded clones get a size class; other rows say once, few or many, or leave the size out.

>.|.|TRBV7-2|TRBJ1-3
TGTGCCAGCAGCAAATCACCGGGATCTTCTGGAAACACCATATATTTT
CASSKSPGSSGNTIYF
>.|TRBD1|TRBV2|TRBJ2-2
TGTGCCAGCAGAGGGGACAGGGCGGGCGGGGAGCTGTTTTTT
CASRGDRAGGELFF
>.|TRBD1|TRBV6-5|TRBJ1-2
TGTGCCAGCAGTTACAGGACCAGGGGGCGAAGTCCGGGCTACACCTTC
CASSYRTRGRSPGYTF
>.|TRBD2|TRBV10-3|TRBJ2-1
TGTGCCATCAGTGAGTCGTCTAGCGGAGTATACAATGAGCAGTTCTTC
CAISESSSGVYNEQFF
>.|TRBD1|TRBV29-1|TRBJ1-1
TGCAGCGTTGGACAGGGGGTGAACACTGAAGCTTTCTTT
CSVGQGVNTEAFF
>.|TRBD1|TRBV9|TRBJ1-2
TGTGCCAGCAGCTCCCACGACAGGGGCTCCACAAGGGATGGCTACACCTTC
CASSSHDRGSTRDGYTF
>.|.|TRBV29-1|TRBJ2-6
TGCAGCGTTGAAACAGGGTTAGGGGCCAACGTCCTGACTTTC
CSVETGLGANVLTF
>once|.|TRBV4-2|TRBJ2-7
TGTGCCAGCAGCCAGGAAACCGGGTTCTCAGCGACCTACGAGCAGTACTTC
CASSQETGFSATYEQYF
>.|.|TRBV2|TRBJ1-2
TGTGCCAGCAGTGATAGAGGACTATGGGATGGCTACACCTTC
CASSDRGLWDGYTF
>.|.|TRBV7-9|TRBJ1-1
TGTGCCAGCAGCTTATCCACCACGGATCCCCCGGGGTACACTGAAGCTTTCTTT
CASSLSTTDPPGYTEAFF
>.|TRBD2|TRBV2|TRBJ2-7
TGTGCCAGCAGTGAGGGACTAGCGGTTTACGAGCAGTACTTC
CASSEGLAVYEQYF
>.|.|TRBV4-3|TRBJ1-1
TGCGCCAGCAGGGGGCCTGGAACTTCACCTGAAGCTTTCTTT
CASRGPGTSPEAFF
>once|.|TRBV5-6|TRBJ2-6
TGTGCCAGCAGCTCGACTTCTGGGGCCAACGTCCTGACTTTC
CASSSTSGANVLTF